Presented here are 20 T cell receptor beta chains from one specimen sequenced in a study of blood T cell repertoires in COVID-19. Here immunoSEQ multiplex PCR was the method, and the copy in TCRdb shows in-frame clones only, minus some. This sample has hundreds of thousands of clones, with just under 90% found just once. The sequenced sample was peripheral blood. These TCRs come from a woman in her late teens or twenties with acute or convalescent COVID-19.

V usage is TRBV7-2 and J usage is TRBJ2-7; 8 bases are a match to TRBD2. The CDR3 length is 13 residues. With 11 bases clipped from V and 4 bases from J, the junction kept 10 bases outside the gene matches. Per the germline V gene, CDR1 is SGHTA and CDR2 is FQGNSA. For the CDR3, the DNA is TGTGCCGTATTGTTAGCGGGGAGTTACGAGCAGTACTTC. This codes for CAVLLAGSYEQYF.

V usage is TRBV9 and J usage is TRBJ1-2, with TRBD1 identical over 9 bases. Germline loops: CDR1 SGDLS, CDR2 YYNGEE. This CDR3 spans 17 amino acids. V was clipped by 0 bases and J by 8 bases; unmatched bases: 14. The CDR3 spells CASSVALDGTGSGGYTF. DNA of the CDR3: TGTGCCAGCAGCGTAGCCTTAGACGGGACAGGGTCAGGAGGCTACACCTTC.

The gene calls are TRBV27 and TRBJ1-1, with D possibly being TRBD1 (5 bases). With 5 bases removed from V and 8 bases from J, the gap between germline ends came to 12 bases. This CDR3 region has 12 residues. The germline V gene encodes CDR1 MNHEY and CDR2 SMNVEV (reference sequence). CDR3 region: CASSTTGLEAFF. CDR3 DNA sequence: TGTGCCAGCAGTACCACAGGTTTGGAAGCTTTCTTT.

This clone was counted a single time. The chain recombines TRBV3-1 (or the pseudogene TRBV3-2) with TRBJ2-1, with TRBD1 matching 7 bases. Trimming took 1 base from V and 4 from J; bases not matched to a gene: 7. The germline V gene encodes CDR1 LGHDT and CDR2 YNNKEL (reference sequence). The CDR3 extends over 16 amino acids. This CDR3 reads CASSQGRQGFYNEQFF. DNA of the CDR3: TGTGCCAGCAGCCAAGGGAGACAGGGTTTTTACAATGAGCAGTTCTTC.

This chain connects TRBV5-1 to TRBJ1-2; D is possibly TRBD1 (6 bases). CDR3 length equals 14 residues. V lost 5 bases, J lost 6 bases, and 17 bases lay in between. The V gene's germline CDR1 is SGHRS and CDR2 YFSETQ. CDR3 sequence (DNA): TGCGCCAGCAGGTTGACTGGGGACAATCATGGCTACACCTTC. The encoded protein is CASRLTGDNHGYTF.

The CDR3 region is CASSPQGASIKMAGYTF. Written as DNA, the CDR3 is TGTGCCAGCAGCCCACAGGGGGCTTCAATAAAAATGGCTGGCTACACCTTC. The chain links TRBV5-4 to TRBJ1-2, with TRBD1 identical over 9 bases. The CDR3 totals 17 residues. Germline assignment: CDR1 SGHNT and CDR2 YYREEE (reference sequence). Trimming took 4 bases from V and 7 from J; bases not matched to a gene: 17.

CDR3 coding DNA: TGTGCCAGCCGGCCATGGGGCGGTCAGCCCCAGCATTTT. It yields the protein CASRPWGGQPQHF. The chain combines TRBV19 with TRBJ1-5; maybe TRBD1 (5 bases). Germline assignment: CDR1 LNHDA and CDR2 SQIVND (reference sequence). V lost 9 bases, J lost 6 bases, and 15 bases lay in between. This CDR3 has 13 residues. The full variable domain, with the rest looked up from reference TRBV19 and TRBJ1-5, is DGGITQSPKYLFRKEGQNVTLSCEQNLNHDAMYWYRQDPGQGLRLIYYSQIVNDFQKGDIAEGYSVSREKKESFPLTVTSAQKNPTAFYLCASRPWGGQPQHFGDGTRLSIL.

The genes are TRBV6-6 and TRBJ1-2; possible D gene TRBD1, 5 bases. The CDR3 has 16 amino acids. CDR1 and CDR2 (germline): MNHNY, SVGAGI (reference sequence). V was trimmed by 6 bases and J by 11 bases, leaving 28 bases between them. CDR3 bases: TGTGCCAGCAGCCACCAGGGTAACTTAATAACTATGGCGTACACCTTC. It codes for CASSHQGNLITMAYTF.

This sequence joins TRBV6-5 and TRBJ2-1, with D possibly being TRBD2 (6 bases). The CDR3 length is 14 residues. Germline CDR1 MNHEY, CDR2 SVGAGI. Trimming removed 9 bases from V and 2 bases from J, with 14 bases in between. CDR3 loop: CASMAGLPYNEQFF. The CDR3 nucleotides read TGTGCCAGTATGGCGGGGCTCCCCTACAATGAGCAGTTCTTC.

The CDR3 is CASSAGGFGEAFF. The CDR3 DNA reads TGCGCCAGCAGTGCAGGGGGCTTCGGTGAAGCTTTCTTT. The J gene is TRBJ1-1, the V gene TRBV10-2, with 8 positions matching TRBD1. Germline loops: CDR1 WSHSY, CDR2 SAAADI. This CDR3 region has 13 residues. The junction had 5 bases not matched to a gene; V was cut back by 4 bases and J by 7 bases.

The CDR3 DNA reads as TGCGCCAGCAGCCAAGAAGGTGGGGCTGGCGGGGAGCTGTTTTTT. Amino acids: CASSQEGGAGGELFF. J is TRBJ2-2 and V is TRBV4-3, with D perhaps matching TRBD1 (5 bases). The CDR3 has 15 residues. Germline assignment: CDR1 LGHNA and CDR2 YSLEER. V was pared by 0 bases and J by 7 bases, with 12 bases between.

This chain uses TRBV13 with TRBJ2-2, with 7 bases aligning to TRBD1. Trimming at V came to 7 bases and at J to 8 bases, leaving 13 bases not matched to a gene. Per the germline V gene, CDR1 is PRHDT and CDR2 is FYEKMQ (reference sequence). The CDR3 contains 15 residues. The CDR3 region has the DNA TGTGCCAGCAACATGACAGGGACGATCACGGGGGAGCTGTTTTTT. This encodes CASNMTGTITGELFF. Variable domain in full (rest from reference TRBV13 and TRBJ2-2): AAGVIQSPRHLIKEKRETATLKCYPIPRHDTVYWYQQGPGQDPQFLISFYEKMQSDKGSIPDRFSAQQFSDYHSELNMSSLELGDSALYFCASNMTGTITGELFFGEGSRLTVL.

The sample holds one count of this clone. The chain joins TRBV6-2 or TRBV6-3 to TRBJ2-1; 10 nucleotides agree with TRBD2. The germline V gene encodes CDR1 MNHEY and CDR2 SVGEGT. The CDR3 contains 19 residues. The trim removed 2 bases at V and 0 bases at J, leaving 10 bases unmatched. In DNA, the CDR3 is TGTGCCAGCAGTTACCCGTTACTAGCGGGGCAGAGCTCCTACAATGAGCAGTTCTTC. It yields the protein CASSYPLLAGQSSYNEQFF.

V and J are TRBV30 and TRBJ2-7, with D unclear. The CDR3 is 12 residues long. V was shortened by 4 bases and J by 2 bases, with 9 bases between the two germline ends. Germline CDR1 reads GTSNPN; CDR2 reads SVGIG (reference sequence). CDR3 nucleotide sequence: TGTGCCTGGAACGCAGGCACCTACGAGCAGTACTTC. Protein sequence: CAWNAGTYEQYF.

The CDR3 sequence is CASRVPRQGQNYGYTF. The CDR3 DNA sequence: TGTGCCAGCAGAGTACCTCGACAGGGGCAAAACTATGGCTACACCTTC. The chain recombines TRBV28 with TRBJ1-2; 8 bases agree with TRBD1. Germline V gives CDR1 MDHEN, CDR2 SYDVKM. V shed 6 bases, J shed 2 bases, and the junction held 11 bases outside the gene matches. This CDR3 comprises 16 residues.

For this clone: Its ends do not fully match the called genes, so a read error is possible. The V gene is TRBV29-1, the J gene TRBJ2-7; D unresolved. Germline values: CDR1 SQVTM, CDR2 ANQGSEA. The CDR3 sequence is 12 residues long. The CDR3 DNA reads TGCAGCGTCGAAGGCCTAAAATACGAGCAGTACTTC. Protein sequence: CSVEGLKYEQYF.

CDR3 nucleotide sequence: TGCAGCGTGGGGGCCCTTTTTAACTATGGCTACACCTTC. This sequence encodes CSVGALFNYGYTF. V and J are TRBV29-1 and TRBJ1-2; tentatively, D is TRBD1 (6 bases). The V gene lost 6 bases and the J gene lost 1 base, with 12 bases spanning the gap. From germline, CDR1 is SQVTM and CDR2 ANQGSEA. The CDR3 sequence is 13 residues long.

The CDR3, as DNA: TGTGCCATCAGTAAGAACAGGGAGGAAGCTTTCTTT. Protein: CAISKNREEAFF. V usage is TRBV10-3 and J usage is TRBJ1-1, with D perhaps matching TRBD1 (6 bases). This CDR3 region has 12 residues. Per germline, CDR1 ENHRY and CDR2 SYGVKD. V was trimmed by 5 bases and J by 8 bases, leaving 12 bases between them.

The gene calls are TRBV6-4 and TRBJ2-3, with a tentative D call TRBD2 (6 bases). Trimming removed 2 bases from V and 14 bases from J, with 17 bases in between. Germline loops: CDR1 MRHNA, CDR2 SNTAGT. The CDR3 is 13 residues long. In nucleotides, the CDR3 is TGTGCCAGCAGTGACGGGTCGGGGACTCAGAGGTATTTT. Amino acid sequence: CASSDGSGTQRYF.

The chain couples TRBV9 to TRBJ1-6; a possible D gene is TRBD1 (5 bases). The CDR3 has 14 residues. Germline V lookup: CDR1 SGDLS, CDR2 YYNGEE. V was shortened by 4 bases and J by 10 bases, with 15 bases between the two germline ends. The CDR3 coding sequence is TGTGCCAGCAGCTCGGGCAGGGTCTTGTCACCCCTCCACTTT. This sequence encodes CASSSGRVLSPLHF.